Shown below are 16 T cell receptor beta chains from a single sample sequenced in a study of monozygotic twins with inflammatory bowel disease. No DNA is given; TCRdb re-called the 5' RACE reads and lists each CDR3 protein once. This table holds tens of thousands of distinct CDR3 sequences. The sample taken for sequencing was blood. The receptor set was obtained from a human donor with ulcerative colitis or Crohn's disease, or a healthy co-twin of an affected twin (not recorded which).

This chain joins TRBV11-2 and TRBJ2-3; checking the TCRdb D call of TRBD2 is not possible without DNA. The CDR3 consists of 15 residues. From germline, CDR1 is SGHAT and CDR2 FQNNGV. The CDR3 spells CASSPSWTSGGVPYF.

The rearrangement joins TRBV11-2 to TRBJ1-1. CDR1 is SGHAT and CDR2 is FQNNGV in the germline V gene. CDR3 length equals 14 residues. CDR3: CASSLGPQNTEAFF.

V usage is TRBV12-3 or TRBV12-4 and J usage is TRBJ1-5; TCRdb designates TRBD1, a call that cannot be tested without DNA. The CDR3 runs to 15 residues. CDR3 sequence reads: CASSLGGGGSQPQHF.

The chain combines TRBV12-3 or TRBV12-4 with TRBJ1-5. The CDR3 covers 15 residues. This chain's CDR3 is CASSFVAASNQPQHF.

The chain uses TRBV5-1 and TRBJ2-4; checking the TCRdb D call of TRBD2 is not possible without DNA. Germline assignment: CDR1 SGHRS and CDR2 YFSETQ. The CDR3 is made up of 13 amino acids. CDR3 sequence reads: CASSFSYDLAFRF. The whole variable domain, remainder taken from reference TRBV5-1 and TRBJ2-4, is KAGVTQTPRYLIKTRGQQVTLSCSPISGHRSVSWYQQTPGQGLQFLFEYFSETQRNKGNFPGRFSGRQFSNSRSEMNVSTLELGDSALYLCASSFSYDLAFRFGAGTRLSVL.

The chain is built from TRBV3-1 and TRBJ2-3; the D call of TRBD2 rests on TCRdb alone, since no DNA is present to check it. The germline gives CDR1 LGHDT, CDR2 YNNKEL (reference sequence). This CDR3 comprises 16 residues. The CDR3 protein is CASSPRVAGGSDTQYF.

The V gene is TRBV5-4, the J gene TRBJ2-1; TCRdb proposes TRBD1, but this gene call is untestable without DNA. Germline assignment: CDR1 SGHNT and CDR2 YYREEE (reference sequence). The CDR3 is 14 residues long. The CDR3 loop is CASRLAGGHNEQFF.

This chain uses TRBV5-4 with TRBJ2-1; with no DNA, the TCRdb D assignment of TRBD1 cannot be verified. This CDR3 is 16 amino acids long. Germline CDR1 and CDR2: SGHNT and YYREEE (reference sequence). CDR3 loop: CASSLGGQGDYNEQFF.

The J gene is TRBJ1-1, the V gene TRBV29-1; TCRdb designates TRBD1, a call that cannot be tested without DNA. CDR3 length: 14 amino acids. CDR1 and CDR2 (germline): SQVTM, ANQGSEA. The CDR3 reads CSTPGVLMGTEAFF.

CDR3 residues: CASRGRNYEQYF. This chain connects TRBV7-9 to TRBJ2-7. Germline loops: CDR1 SEHNR, CDR2 FQNEAQ (reference sequence). The CDR3 runs to 12 residues. The variable domain in full, completed from reference TRBV7-9 and TRBJ2-7, reads DTGVSQNPRHKITKRGQNVTFRCDPISEHNRLYWYRQTLGQGPEFLTYFQNEAQLEKSRLLSDRFSAERPKGSFSTLEIQRTEQGDSAMYLCASRGRNYEQYFGPGTRLTVT.

This chain uses TRBV5-6 with TRBJ2-7. The CDR3 sequence is 16 residues long. Germline CDR1 and CDR2: SGHDT and YYEEEE. The CDR3 here is CASSLDTYGRLYEQYF.

This rearrangement joins TRBV7-6 to TRBJ2-2. The CDR3 has 14 residues. Looked up from germline, CDR1 is SGHVS and CDR2 is FNYEAQ. The CDR3: CASSLQVSTGELFF.

The chain combines TRBV5-1 with TRBJ2-3; TCRdb returns TRBD2, unconfirmable since there is no DNA. CDR3 length: 17 residues. Germline loops: CDR1 SGHRS, CDR2 YFSETQ. The CDR3 reads CASRRWVPRHSTDTQYF.

The rearrangement uses TRBV5-1 and TRBJ2-1. The CDR3 runs to 15 residues. Per germline, CDR1 SGHRS and CDR2 YFSETQ. CDR3 sequence: CASSSGQASYNEQFF. Full variable domain (remainder filled in from reference TRBV5-1 and TRBJ2-1): KAGVTQTPRYLIKTRGQQVTLSCSPISGHRSVSWYQQTPGQGLQFLFEYFSETQRNKGNFPGRFSGRQFSNSRSEMNVSTLELGDSALYLCASSSGQASYNEQFFGPGTRLTVL.

The gene calls are TRBV12-3 or TRBV12-4 and TRBJ1-4. The CDR3 sequence is 14 residues long. The CDR3 is CASSTTERNEKLFF.

The CDR3 sequence: CASSPHLLGQGPGYTF. This sequence joins TRBV11-2 and TRBJ1-2; the TRBD1 assignment by TCRdb is unverifiable without DNA. This CDR3 comprises 16 residues. Germline V lookup: CDR1 SGHAT, CDR2 FQNNGV.